A selection of T cell receptor beta chains follows, all from one sample in a study of blood T cell repertoires in COVID-19. Some clones are missing from TCRdb's copy, which holds only in-frame ones; the method was immunoSEQ multiplex PCR. The sample carries about 280,000 clones, roughly 80% recorded once. Specimen: PBMCs or T cells enriched from blood (not recorded which). These receptors all stem from a man between 40 and 49 years old who had been exposed to COVID-19. Each CDR3 is given with its conserved first and last residue. Fields, in order: CDR3 protein, CDR3 DNA, clone size, V gene, D gene, J gene. D genes are given only for firm matches. The size entry is marked missing in some rows and otherwise reads once, few, many or a size class.

cdr3_aa: CASSPKTSGRYNEQFF; cdr3_nt: TGTGCCAGCAGCCCGAAGACTAGCGGGCGCTACAATGAGCAGTTCTTC; clone_size: NA; v_call: TRBV13; d_call: TRBD2; j_call: TRBJ2-1
cdr3_aa: CASSPEGNQPQHF; cdr3_nt: TGTGCCAGCTCACCAGAGGGCAATCAGCCCCAGCATTTT; clone_size: NA; v_call: TRBV18; d_call: NA; j_call: TRBJ1-5
cdr3_aa: CAWHRQGAVYEQYF; cdr3_nt: TGTGCCTGGCATAGACAGGGGGCAGTCTACGAGCAGTACTTC; clone_size: NA; v_call: TRBV30; d_call: TRBD1; j_call: TRBJ2-7
cdr3_aa: CASSKFDRATEAFF; cdr3_nt: TGTGCCAGCAGCAAATTCGACAGGGCCACTGAAGCTTTCTTT; clone_size: NA; v_call: TRBV11-3; d_call: TRBD1; j_call: TRBJ1-1
cdr3_aa: CASRETGTINTIYF; cdr3_nt: TGTGCCAGTAGGGAGACAGGGACCATAAACACCATATATTTT; clone_size: NA; v_call: TRBV19; d_call: TRBD1; j_call: TRBJ1-3
cdr3_aa: CASSYGGDSPLHF; cdr3_nt: TGTGCCAGCAGTTATGGAGGGGATTCACCCCTCCACTTT; clone_size: NA; v_call: TRBV27; d_call: NA; j_call: TRBJ1-6
cdr3_aa: CASSFRSRGSDEQFF; cdr3_nt: TGTGCCAGCAGCTTTAGGTCAAGGGGTTCAGATGAGCAGTTCTTC; clone_size: NA; v_call: TRBV11-2; d_call: NA; j_call: TRBJ2-1
cdr3_aa: CASSNTNEQYF; cdr3_nt: TGTGCCAGCAGCAACACCAACGAGCAGTACTTC; clone_size: once; v_call: TRBV7-2; d_call: NA; j_call: TRBJ2-7
cdr3_aa: CATRGLTSYEQYF; cdr3_nt: TGTGCCACCAGGGGGCTTACCTCCTACGAGCAGTACTTC; clone_size: NA; v_call: TRBV6-5; d_call: TRBD1; j_call: TRBJ2-7
cdr3_aa: CASTRRRQPGTGHREQFF; cdr3_nt: TGTGCCAGCACCCGGCGGCGGCAACCCGGGACAGGGCATAGGGAGCAGTTCTTC; clone_size: NA; v_call: TRBV7-9; d_call: TRBD1; j_call: TRBJ2-1
cdr3_aa: CASNPGGLALFGELFF; cdr3_nt: TGTGCCAGTAACCCGGGGGGACTAGCGTTGTTCGGGGAGCTGTTTTTT; clone_size: NA; v_call: TRBV19; d_call: TRBD2; j_call: TRBJ2-2
cdr3_aa: CASSSQGFGYTF; cdr3_nt: TGCGCCAGCAGCTCACAGGGATTCGGCTACACCTTC; clone_size: NA; v_call: TRBV5-1; d_call: NA; j_call: TRBJ1-2
cdr3_aa: CASSQDLTLWREQFF; cdr3_nt: TGTGCCAGCAGCCAAGATCTCACCCTGTGGAGGGAGCAGTTCTTC; clone_size: NA; v_call: TRBV3-1/TRBV3-2; d_call: NA; j_call: TRBJ2-1
cdr3_aa: CASSRGQGGLFGANVLTF; cdr3_nt: TGTGCCAGCAGCCGGGGACAGGGGGGGCTCTTTGGGGCCAACGTCCTGACTTTC; clone_size: NA; v_call: TRBV11-2; d_call: TRBD1; j_call: TRBJ2-6
cdr3_aa: CASSKEGQRELTNNEQFF; cdr3_nt: TGTGCCAGCAGCAAAGAGGGTCAGCGGGAGCTGACAAACAATGAGCAGTTCTTC; clone_size: NA; v_call: TRBV21-1; d_call: NA; j_call: TRBJ2-1
cdr3_aa: CASSQDRALQETQYF; cdr3_nt: TGTGCCAGCAGCCAAGACAGGGCTCTGCAAGAGACCCAGTACTTC; clone_size: once; v_call: TRBV14; d_call: NA; j_call: TRBJ2-5
cdr3_aa: CASSQDMGQNTGELFF; cdr3_nt: TGTGCCAGCAGCCAAGATATGGGACAAAACACCGGGGAGCTGTTTTTT; clone_size: NA; v_call: TRBV3-1/TRBV3-2; d_call: NA; j_call: TRBJ2-2
cdr3_aa: CASRAQGTDTQYF; cdr3_nt: TGTGCCAGCAGGGCACAGGGTACAGATACGCAGTATTTT; clone_size: NA; v_call: TRBV9; d_call: NA; j_call: TRBJ2-3